These 19 T cell receptor beta chains share one sample of origin, sequenced in a study of blood T cell repertoires in COVID-19. TCRdb's table, derived via immunoSEQ multiplex PCR, lists solely in-frame clones and lacks some. The table records hundreds of thousands of clones, roughly 89% of them present only once. Sequenced input: peripheral blood. The receptors stem from a woman aged 50 to 60 with COVID-19, enrolled during active disease.

This clone was seen just once. This chain joins TRBV29-1 and TRBJ1-2; TRBD1 aligns across 9 bases. The germline V gene encodes CDR1 SQVTM and CDR2 ANQGSEA. CDR3 size: 13 residues. V shed 2 bases, J shed 4 bases, and the junction held 2 bases outside the gene matches. CDR3: CSVEQDRGYGYTF. Here the CDR3 DNA reads TGCAGCGTTGAACAGGACAGGGGCTATGGCTACACCTTC.

V and J are TRBV30 and TRBJ1-2; 10 positions match TRBD1. Germline V CDR1 and CDR2: GTSNPN, SVGIG (reference sequence). V lost 3 bases, J lost 6 bases, and 10 bases stayed unmatched. CDR3 length: 15 residues. The CDR3 nucleotides are TGTGCCTGGAGCCCGGGACAGGGGCTTTGCGATGGCTACACCTTC. Protein sequence: CAWSPGQGLCDGYTF.

The chain uses TRBV6-5 and TRBJ1-6; 10 bases fit TRBD1. After removal of 4 bases from V and 9 bases from J, the junction contained 9 bases not matched to a gene. CDR1 is MNHEY and CDR2 is SVGAGI in the germline V gene. This CDR3 region has 16 residues. The CDR3 here is CASSSETGGGGSPLHF. CDR3 sequence (DNA): TGTGCCAGCAGTTCCGAGACAGGGGGCGGAGGTTCACCCCTCCACTTT.

The chain couples TRBV27 to TRBJ2-3, with TRBD2 matching over 10 bases. The CDR3 is 17 amino acids. Germline CDR1 is MNHEY and CDR2 is SMNVEV (reference sequence). Trimming cost V 7 bases and J 3 bases; bases outside gene matches: 13. CDR3 region: CASTLFYSGGATDTQYF. The DNA of the CDR3 is TGTGCCAGCACCCTCTTTTACAGCGGGGGGGCGACAGATACGCAGTATTTT.

V is TRBV9 and J is TRBJ1-5; D gene uncertain. The CDR3 runs 15 residues. CDR1 SGDLS and CDR2 YYNGEE come from the germline V gene. V lost 4 bases to trimming and J lost 3 bases, with 14 bases between them. CDR3 bases: TGTGCCAGCAGCCCGACCGGCGGTTACAATCAGCCCCAGCATTTT. It encodes CASSPTGGYNQPQHF.

This chain links TRBV11-3 with TRBJ2-1; a possible D gene is TRBD1 (5 bases). CDR1 is SGHNT, CDR2 YENEEA, per germline. The CDR3 is 12 residues long. V gave up 5 bases and J gave up 9 bases, with 11 bases separating them. CDR3 protein: CASSLRVGEQFF. CDR3 sequence (DNA): TGTGCCAGCAGCCTCAGGGTGGGTGAGCAGTTCTTC.

The chain recombines TRBV19 with TRBJ1-2; D might be TRBD1 (6 bases). Germline V gene data show CDR1 as LNHDA and CDR2 as SQIVND (reference sequence). The CDR3 extends over 14 amino acids. The V and J ends lost 7 bases and 2 bases respectively, with 14 bases between them. CDR3 amino acids: CASTYDRINYGYTF. CDR3 coding DNA: TGTGCCAGTACCTATGACAGGATCAACTATGGCTACACCTTC.

As to this clone: Compared with germline, one end of the junction differs, possibly owing to a read error. V gene TRBV7-2 combines with J gene TRBJ2-7, with D hard to call. The CDR3 runs 12 residues. Germline V lookup: CDR1 SGHTA, CDR2 FQGNSA. This CDR3 is CASSRPGRQESF. The CDR3 DNA follows: TGTGCCAGCAGCCGCCCCGGCCGCCAGGAAAGCTTC.

This sequence joins TRBV9 and TRBJ2-1; 9 bases line up with TRBD1. CDR3 length: 16 residues. Losses at the gene ends were 3 bases for V and 9 bases for J; bases not matched to a gene: 13. Germline V lookup: CDR1 SGDLS, CDR2 YYNGEE. Written as DNA, the CDR3 is TGTGCCAGCAGCGCTCTTACCGGGACAGGGCGTAGTGAGCAGTTCTTC. It is translated as CASSALTGTGRSEQFF.

The chain employs TRBV19 and TRBJ2-1; D gene ambiguous. The V gene's germline CDR1 is LNHDA and CDR2 SQIVND (reference sequence). The V and J ends lost 7 bases and 7 bases respectively, with 8 bases between them. The CDR3 spans 11 residues. CDR3 in DNA: TGTGCCAGTACCATCGGTAATGAGCAGTTCTTC. This sequence encodes CASTIGNEQFF.

The J gene is TRBJ2-5, the V gene TRBV7-7, with a tentative D call TRBD1 (6 bases). CDR1 is SSHAT and CDR2 is FNYEAQ in the germline V gene (reference sequence). The CDR3 is made up of 15 amino acids. Trimming removed 4 bases from V and 5 bases from J, with 17 bases in between. The CDR3 nucleotides are TGTGCCAGCAGCTCAAACTCAGGGGACCCTGAGACCCAGTACTTC. This encodes CASSSNSGDPETQYF.

This clone was counted between two and nine times. This rearrangement joins TRBV3-1 (or the pseudogene TRBV3-2) to TRBJ1-5, with D tentatively TRBD1 (5 bases). Trimming pared 1 base from V and 4 bases from J, leaving 11 bases between. CDR1 LGHDT and CDR2 YNNKEL come from the germline V gene (reference sequence). This CDR3 has 15 amino acids. The CDR3 is CASSQGDGGNQPQHF. The CDR3 DNA reads TGTGCCAGCAGCCAAGGGGACGGGGGTAATCAGCCCCAGCATTTT.

The chain is built from TRBV3-1 (or the pseudogene TRBV3-2) and TRBJ1-1; TRBD1 agrees at 7 bases. In germline, CDR1 is LGHDT, CDR2 YNNKEL (reference sequence). V lost 3 bases to trimming and J lost 6 bases; unmatched junction nucleotides: 4. The CDR3 totals 13 residues. The CDR3 protein is CASSHDRASEAFF. Written as DNA, the CDR3 is TGTGCCAGCAGCCACGACAGGGCCTCTGAAGCTTTCTTT.

The genes are TRBV9 and TRBJ2-1; tentatively, D is TRBD2 (6 bases). Germline V CDR1 and CDR2: SGDLS, YYNGEE. Trimming cost V 5 bases and J 10 bases, with 13 bases left between them. The CDR3 is 12 residues long. The CDR3 loop reads CASSGGLGEQFF. CDR3 nucleotides: TGTGCCAGCAGTGGAGGGCTGGGGGAGCAGTTCTTC. Based on the CDR3 plus reference TRBV9 and TRBJ2-1, the full variable domain is DSGVTQTPKHLITATGQRVTLRCSPRSGDLSVYWYQQSLDQGLQFLIQYYNGEERAKGNILERFSAQQFPDLHSELNLSSLELGDSALYFCASSGGLGEQFFGPGTRLTVL.

The chain combines TRBV2 with TRBJ2-7, with 7 bases identical to TRBD1. After removal of 8 bases from V and 0 bases from J, the junction contained 19 bases not matched to a gene. The CDR3 totals 18 residues. The V gene's germline CDR1 is SNHLY and CDR2 FYNNEI. For the CDR3, the DNA is TGTGCCAGCTACGGACAGTTTGAAGGGACAGCAAGCTCCTACGAGCAGTACTTC. Amino acids: CASYGQFEGTASSYEQYF.

This clone was recorded many times. This same CDR3 is encoded by further DNA sequences in the sample. V gene TRBV2 combines with J gene TRBJ1-2; D ambiguous. Trimming took 0 bases from V and 7 from J, leaving 9 bases between them. The CDR3 runs 13 residues. The germline gives CDR1 SNHLY, CDR2 FYNNEI. In DNA, the CDR3 is TGTGCCAGCAGTGAAGCGTTAACAGTTGGCTACACCTTC. Translating it yields CASSEALTVGYTF.

This sequence joins TRBV5-1 and TRBJ1-2; TRBD1 agrees at 9 bases. The CDR3 spans 16 residues. Unmatched junction bases numbered 9, after V lost 2 bases and J lost 4 bases. The germline CDR1 and CDR2 sequences are SGHRS and YFSETQ. The CDR3 sequence is CASSFTPPTGGYGYTF. CDR3 coding DNA: TGCGCCAGCAGCTTTACCCCCCCGACAGGGGGCTATGGCTACACCTTC.

The chain links TRBV7-3 to TRBJ1-2; 7 bases are a match to TRBD1. Germline V CDR1 and CDR2: SGHTA, FQGTGA. J gave up 0 bases and V 4 bases, and 5 bases lay outside the gene matches. There are 15 residues in the CDR3. Here the CDR3 DNA reads TGTGCCAGCAGCTCCTGGACAGGATCTAACTATGGCTACACCTTC. Translated: CASSSWTGSNYGYTF.

The V gene is TRBV7-2, the J gene TRBJ2-5; D is possibly TRBD2 (5 bases). Per the germline V gene, CDR1 is SGHTA and CDR2 is FQGNSA. CDR3 length equals 15 residues. V shed 1 base and J shed 5 bases, with 14 bases lying between them. CDR3 coding DNA: TGTGCCAGCAGCTTAGTAGAGGGTGGATGGGAGACCCAGTACTTC. It encodes CASSLVEGGWETQYF.